What follows are 20 T cell receptor beta chains derived from one specimen sequenced in a study of T-cell memory formation after mild COVID-19. TCRdb re-derived calls from the 5' RACE reads in MiXCR, one entry per CDR3 protein. Of a few hundred thousand distinct CDR3 sequences detected, 14% appear once; the ten largest clones hold roughly 22%. Sequencing used PBMCs or a T cell subset sorted from them (not recorded which). These receptors were taken from a young man who had mild COVID-19 (a few samples of this study predate the infection). Cell type and time point are not known.

The chain carries TRBV20-1 and TRBJ2-5; 7 bases map to TRBD1. The junction had 12 bases not matched to a gene; V was cut back by 6 bases and J by 2 bases. From germline, CDR1 is DFQATT and CDR2 SNEGSKA (reference sequence). The CDR3 runs to 15 residues. Here the CDR3 DNA reads TGCAGTGCCACCACCCGGGACAGAGCTCAAGAGACCCAGTACTTC. It encodes CSATTRDRAQETQYF.

This clonotype showed up just a few times. J is TRBJ1-5 and V is TRBV19; maybe TRBD1 (5 bases). There are 12 residues in the CDR3. V was pared by 7 bases and J by 6 bases, with 10 bases between. The germline V gene has CDR1 LNHDA and CDR2 SQIVND (reference sequence). Here the CDR3 DNA reads TGTGCCAGTACGACAGCGCCTCAGCCCCAGCATTTT. Translated, it gives CASTTAPQPQHF.

J is TRBJ2-7 and V is TRBV27, with a tentative D call TRBD2 (7 bases). The length of the CDR3 is 15 residues. The germline V and J ends were trimmed by 3 bases and 3 bases, with 15 bases remaining between them. The germline gives CDR1 MNHEY, CDR2 SMNVEV (reference sequence). CDR3 sequence: CASSLGAGEIYEQYF. The CDR3 DNA follows: TGTGCCAGCAGTTTGGGGGCGGGGGAGATCTACGAGCAGTACTTC.

This clonotype was observed a handful of times. J is TRBJ2-3 and V is TRBV2; 7 bases map to TRBD2. The CDR3 has 14 residues. Germline CDR1 is SNHLY and CDR2 is FYNNEI. Trimming removed 10 bases from V and 2 bases from J; junction bases left unmatched: 9. The CDR3 here is CAITASGPTDTQYF. The CDR3 DNA follows: TGTGCCATTACGGCTAGCGGACCCACAGATACGCAGTATTTT.

This clonotype has just a few counts. CDR3 nucleotides: TGTGCCAGTAGTAGGAGGACAGGCGGGATCTACGAGCAGTACGTC. Translated: CASSRRTGGIYEQYV. The chain carries TRBV19 and TRBJ2-7; possible D gene TRBD1, 7 bases. Trimming shortened V by 4 bases and J by 3 bases, and 16 bases separated the two germline ends. The CDR3 consists of 15 residues. Germline values: CDR1 LNHDA, CDR2 SQIVND (reference sequence).

This clonotype came up a few times. The chain has TRBV12-5 and TRBJ2-1; 7 bases align to TRBD2. This CDR3 region has 14 residues. Trimming cost V 7 bases and J 5 bases; bases outside gene matches: 8. Germline V gene sequence: CDR1 LGHNT, CDR2 FRNRAP. The CDR3 here is CASAQRDKNNEQFF. Written as DNA, the CDR3 is TGTGCTAGTGCCCAGCGGGATAAGAACAATGAGCAGTTCTTC.

This clonotype was seen repeatedly, ten times or more. The chain recombines TRBV25-1 with TRBJ2-3; TRBD2 agrees at 8 bases. The germline gives CDR1 MGHDK, CDR2 SYGVNS. The CDR3 extends over 15 amino acids. The J segment lost 5 bases and the V segment lost 3 bases, leaving 7 bases of the junction unmatched. CDR3: CASSDDGGLGDTQYF. The DNA of the CDR3 is TGTGCCAGCAGTGATGACGGGGGACTAGGAGATACGCAGTATTTT.

This clonotype showed up just a few times. The chain uses TRBV5-4 and TRBJ2-5, with a possible D match to TRBD1 (6 bases). This CDR3 spans 14 amino acids. V was cut by 4 bases and J by 4 bases, with 14 bases left in between. Germline loops: CDR1 SGHNT, CDR2 YYREEE (reference sequence). The CDR3 region is CASSIDIGGETQYF. CDR3 sequence (DNA): TGTGCCAGCAGCATAGACATAGGGGGAGAGACCCAGTACTTC.

This clonotype was counted between two and nine times. J is TRBJ2-2 and V is TRBV5-5; possible D gene TRBD1, 5 bases. Germline CDR1 and CDR2: SGHKS and YYEKEE (reference sequence). The CDR3 contains 15 residues. Trimming removed 0 bases at V and 7 bases at J, with 13 bases between. The CDR3 sequence is CASSLDPGSGGELFF. The CDR3, as DNA: TGTGCCAGCAGCTTGGACCCAGGGTCGGGCGGGGAGCTGTTTTTT. The complete variable domain, with remaining parts taken from reference TRBV5-5 and TRBJ2-2, reads DAGVTQSPTHLIKTRGQQVTLRCSPISGHKSVSWYQQVLGQGPQFIFQYYEKEERGRGNFPDRFSARQFPNYSSELNVNALLLGDSALYLCASSLDPGSGGELFFGEGSRLTVL.

The rearrangement links TRBV6-6 to TRBJ1-6; unclear D gene. The germline gives CDR1 MNHNY, CDR2 SVGAGI (reference sequence). V lost 0 bases to trimming and J lost 10 bases, with 13 bases between them. CDR3 size: 15 residues. CDR3 protein: CASSYSTHLGSPLHF. The CDR3 region has the DNA TGTGCCAGCAGTTACTCCACACATTTGGGCTCACCCCTCCACTTT.

This clonotype was recorded at least ten times. The chain joins TRBV7-6 to TRBJ1-1; D may be TRBD1 (5 bases). Germline V gene sequence: CDR1 SGHVS, CDR2 FNYEAQ. Trimming cost V 6 bases and J 6 bases, with 14 bases left between them. The CDR3 contains 13 residues. Here the CDR3 DNA reads TGTGCCAGCAGTCCAACACGGGGGGCTGAAGCTTTCTTT. This gives the protein CASSPTRGAEAFF. Combining the CDR3 with reference TRBV7-6 and TRBJ1-1 gives the whole variable domain GAGVSQSPRYKVTKRGQDVALRCDPISGHVSLYWYRQALGQGPEFLTYFNYEAQQDKSGLPNDRFSAERPEGSISTLTIQRTEQRDSAMYRCASSPTRGAEAFFGQGTRLTVV.

The gene calls are TRBV7-9 and TRBJ1-1, with a tentative D call TRBD1 (5 bases). This CDR3 contains 11 residues. Germline V gene sequence: CDR1 SEHNR, CDR2 FQNEAQ (reference sequence). Trimming stripped 6 bases from V and 11 bases from J, with 13 bases between. The CDR3 reads CASSPGRYAFF. CDR3 bases: TGTGCCAGCAGTCCAGGGCGATACGCTTTCTTT.

The CDR3 is CASSQDRAGGHRRTEAFF. The CDR3 nucleotides read TGCGCCAGCAGCCAAGACAGGGCGGGGGGACACCGGAGGACTGAAGCTTTCTTT. This chain connects TRBV4-1 to TRBJ1-1; a possible D gene is TRBD1 (6 bases). The CDR3 is 18 residues long. Germline loops: CDR1 MGHRA, CDR2 YSYEKL. Trimming shortened V by 0 bases and J by 5 bases, and 22 bases separated the two germline ends.

The rearrangement links TRBV7-2 to TRBJ1-5, with D uncertain. Germline assignment: CDR1 SGHTA and CDR2 FQGNSA. V was pared by 2 bases and J by 0 bases, with 8 bases between. The CDR3 is 15 residues long. This CDR3 reads CASSLRTNSNQPQHF. CDR3 sequence (DNA): TGTGCCAGCAGCTTACGGACTAATAGCAATCAGCCCCAGCATTTT.

The rearrangement links TRBV30 to TRBJ2-5, with TRBD2 matching 8 bases. Germline loops: CDR1 GTSNPN, CDR2 SVGIG (reference sequence). V was pared by 3 bases and J by 5 bases, with 11 bases of the junction left unmatched. CDR3 length: 15 residues. The CDR3 region has the DNA TGTGCCTGGAGCGGTGGGCGGGGGGCCGCTGAGACCCAGTACTTC. Protein: CAWSGGRGAAETQYF.

This clonotype has a count of ten or more. In DNA form, the CDR3 reads TGCGCCAGCAGCTTCGGAGGGGATCAAGAGACCCAGTACTTC. It specifies CASSFGGDQETQYF. The gene calls are TRBV5-1 and TRBJ2-5, with D maybe TRBD2 (6 bases). V was cut by 2 bases and J by 2 bases, with 10 bases left in between. The CDR3 runs to 14 residues. Per the germline V gene, CDR1 is SGHRS and CDR2 is YFSETQ. The variable domain in full, completed from reference TRBV5-1 and TRBJ2-5, reads KAGVTQTPRYLIKTRGQQVTLSCSPISGHRSVSWYQQTPGQGLQFLFEYFSETQRNKGNFPGRFSGRQFSNSRSEMNVSTLELGDSALYLCASSFGGDQETQYFGPGTRLLVL.

The J gene is TRBJ2-7, the V gene TRBV18; D is uncertain. Germline CDR1 is KGHSH and CDR2 is LQKENI. V lost 5 bases, J lost 0 bases, and 8 bases lay in between. The CDR3 contains 13 residues. CDR3 amino acids: CASSKTSSYEQYV. In nucleotides, the CDR3 is TGTGCCAGCTCAAAGACCAGCTCCTACGAGCAGTACGTC.

This clonotype was counted between two and nine times. The chain has TRBV12-3 or TRBV12-4 and TRBJ2-4; 12 bases align to TRBD1. The CDR3 extends over 17 amino acids. The J segment lost 4 bases and the V segment lost 5 bases, leaving 9 bases of the junction unmatched. The CDR3 loop is CASSIYLGQGAKNIQYF. The CDR3 DNA reads as TGTGCCAGCAGTATCTATCTGGGACAGGGGGCGAAAAACATTCAGTACTTC.

This chain uses TRBV6-2 or TRBV6-3 with TRBJ1-1, with D possibly TRBD1 on 6 matching bases. The germline CDR1 and CDR2 sequences are MNHEY and SVGEGT. This CDR3 comprises 12 residues. Deletions cut 6 bases from V and 7 bases from J, with 12 bases between. The CDR3 DNA reads as TGTGCCAGCAGCCTTGACAGGATTGAAGCTTTCTTT. Its protein is CASSLDRIEAFF.

This clonotype was seen many times. The V and J genes are TRBV6-5 and TRBJ1-6, with D maybe TRBD1 (6 bases). CDR1 is MNHEY, CDR2 SVGAGI, per germline. The length of the CDR3 is 11 residues. V gave up 6 bases and J gave up 12 bases, with 9 bases separating them. CDR3 DNA sequence: TGTGCCAGCAGACAGGGTGGACCCCTCCACTTT. Translating it yields CASRQGGPLHF.